This TCR beta chain was obtained from a study of cytomegalovirus exposure and HLA in healthy donors. V was shortened by 6 bases and J by 4 bases, with 18 bases between the two germline ends. This CDR3 is built from 15 residues. Germline V lookup: CDR1 KGHSH, CDR2 LQKENI. In regard to this clone: No antigen is known for it.

Study observations and caveats: When analyzed later, a missense DCLRE1C variant was found to be linked to TCR beta V- and J-gene trimming.

This PCR relied on a set of 60 Vbeta primers and 13 Jbeta primers. This table comes from immunoSEQ multiplex PCR, and its TCRdb copy is limited to in-frame clones, with some not included. The data hold about 130,000 clones, with 80% observed a single time. This rearrangement joins TRBV18 to TRBJ1-1; D perhaps matches TRBD1 (6 bases). This TCR was recovered from a man younger than 45 in good health and CMV-seronegative. The sample consisted of PBMCs. This CDR3 reads CASSPGQSGGTEAFF. The CDR3 DNA reads as TGTGCCAGCTCCCCCGGACAGTCAGGCGGCACTGAAGCTTTCTTT.